These 23 T cell receptor beta chains were all obtained from the same sample, sequenced in a study of T-cell reconstitution after alpha-beta-depleted transplantation in children. TCRbeta library preparation incorporated unique molecular identifiers. TCRdb re-called the PCR reads with MiXCR, one entry per CDR3 protein. The sample carries some 490,000 distinct CDR3 sequences, approximately 12% recorded once. The sequences come from PBMCs from the stem cell graft donor, collected from the stem cell graft. These receptors all come from a human donor who donated a stem cell graft to a child with combined immunodeficiency.

A few counts support this clonotype. The chain recombines TRBV9 with TRBJ1-2; D gene unclear. There are 12 residues in the CDR3. Trimming removed 2 bases at V and 4 bases at J, with 6 bases between. Per germline, CDR1 SGDLS and CDR2 YYNGEE. CDR3: CASSVQGYGYTF. The DNA of the CDR3 is TGTGCCAGCAGCGTGCAAGGCTATGGCTACACCTTC.

The sample holds a few counts of this clonotype. This chain uses TRBV12-3 or TRBV12-4 with TRBJ2-1; unclear D gene. The CDR3 consists of 14 residues. V gave up 5 bases and J gave up 1 base, with 9 bases separating them. The CDR3 protein is CASSPFPSYNEQFF. CDR3 DNA sequence: TGTGCCAGCAGTCCCTTCCCTTCCTACAATGAGCAGTTCTTC.

This clonotype was seen repeatedly, ten times or more. The rearrangement links TRBV6-6 to TRBJ2-7, with D tentatively TRBD2 (6 bases). The CDR3 contains 13 residues. V lost 8 bases, J lost 1 base, and 12 bases lay in between. Germline V gene data show CDR1 as MNHNY and CDR2 as SVGAGI (reference sequence). The CDR3 protein is CASRASESYEQYF. The CDR3 nucleotides are TGTGCCAGCCGCGCTAGCGAGTCCTACGAGCAGTACTTC.

The genes are TRBV7-9 and TRBJ2-1, with a possible D match to TRBD2 (5 bases). With 5 bases removed from V and 4 bases from J, the gap between germline ends came to 12 bases. The CDR3 is 14 amino acids. CDR1 and CDR2 from the germline V gene are SEHNR and FQNEAQ (reference sequence). The CDR3 DNA sequence: TGTGCCAGCAGCAAGCGACGGGGTTACAATGAGCAGTTCTTC. Its translation: CASSKRRGYNEQFF.

This clonotype occurred many times. The chain carries TRBV6-2 or TRBV6-3 and TRBJ2-2; TRBD1 is a possible D gene (5 bases). Germline V gene data show CDR1 as MNHEY and CDR2 as SVGEGT. This CDR3 is 15 amino acids long. V was clipped by 8 bases and J by 5 bases, with 18 bases between them. CDR3 residues: CASSGLPPGTGELFF. The CDR3 DNA reads as TGTGCCAGCTCGGGCCTTCCGCCAGGGACCGGGGAGCTGTTTTTT.

Worth noting for this clonotype: A junction boundary mismatches the germline segment, possibly from a read error. The chain couples TRBV7-7 to TRBJ1-4; TRBD1 agrees at 7 bases. CDR3 length equals 14 residues. Per germline, CDR1 SSHAT and CDR2 FNYEAQ (reference sequence). CDR3 in DNA: TGTGCTAGCAGCGTAGGGACAGTTAATGAAAAACTGTTTTTT. Its protein is CASSVGTVNEKLFF. Together with reference TRBV7-7 and TRBJ1-4, the CDR3 gives the full variable domain: GAGVSQSPRYKVTKRGQDVTLRCDPISSHATLYWYQQALGQGPEFLTYFNYEAQPDKSGLPSDRFSAERPEGSISTLTIQRTEQRDSAMYRCASSVGTVNEKLFFGSGTQLSVL.

This chain uses TRBV7-2 with TRBJ2-3; D possibly corresponds to TRBD2 (5 bases). The V gene lost 6 bases and the J gene lost 0 bases, with 13 bases spanning the gap. Germline V CDR1 and CDR2: SGHTA, FQGNSA. The CDR3 length is 15 residues. Here the CDR3 reads CASRGLGASTDTQYF. The CDR3 DNA follows: TGTGCCAGCAGAGGACTCGGAGCTAGCACAGATACGCAGTATTTT.

The chain carries TRBV7-2 and TRBJ1-5, with 8 nucleotides matching TRBD1. Germline V CDR1 and CDR2: SGHTA, FQGNSA. This CDR3 is built from 16 residues. Trimming took 4 bases from V and 0 from J; bases not matched to a gene: 5. CDR3: CASSSGTGYSNQPQHF. CDR3 in DNA: TGTGCCAGCAGCTCTGGGACAGGTTATAGCAATCAGCCCCAGCATTTT.

This chain joins TRBV27 and TRBJ1-1; TRBD1 might be the D (5 bases). CDR3 length: 15 residues. Germline lookup yields CDR1 MNHEY and CDR2 SMNVEV (reference sequence). V lost 3 bases to trimming and J lost 2 bases, with 13 bases between them. In DNA form, the CDR3 reads TGTGCCAGCAGTTTTAAGGCCGACAGCAACACTGAAGCTTTCTTT. Protein sequence: CASSFKADSNTEAFF.

The J gene is TRBJ1-4, the V gene TRBV11-2; 10 bases agree with TRBD1. CDR1 SGHAT and CDR2 FQNNGV come from the germline V gene. This CDR3 region has 15 residues. V dropped 5 bases and J dropped 5; count of bases not matched to a gene: 5. The CDR3 loop is CASSPRTGGNEKLFF. Written as DNA, the CDR3 is TGTGCCAGCAGCCCCCGGACAGGGGGGAATGAAAAACTGTTTTTT.

This sequence joins TRBV30 and TRBJ2-5, with D possibly matching TRBD1 (5 bases). CDR3 size: 15 residues. Trimming removed 3 bases from V and 1 base from J, with 15 bases in between. Germline loops: CDR1 GTSNPN, CDR2 SVGIG (reference sequence). The CDR3 loop reads CAWSWLADIQETQYF. The CDR3 DNA is TGTGCCTGGAGCTGGCTGGCGGACATCCAAGAGACCCAGTACTTC.

This clonotype was observed at least ten times. The CDR3: CASSWDRGSYNEQFF. The CDR3 region has the DNA TGTGCCAGCAGTTGGGACAGGGGCTCCTACAATGAGCAGTTCTTC. This chain joins TRBV7-3 and TRBJ2-1, with 10 bases identical to TRBD1. Trimming removed 6 bases from V and 0 bases from J; junction bases left unmatched: 2. CDR1 and CDR2 from the germline V gene are SGHTA and FQGTGA. The CDR3 spans 15 residues.

This clonotype was seen a few times. The V call is TRBV7-9, the J call TRBJ2-1; 7 nucleotides match TRBD1. Germline lookup yields CDR1 SEHNR and CDR2 FQNEAQ (reference sequence). V lost 6 bases, J lost 0 bases, and 11 bases stayed unmatched. The CDR3 runs 17 residues. For the CDR3, the DNA is TGTGCCAGCAGACCAAAAGATGACAGGGCCTCCTACAATGAGCAGTTCTTC. Protein product: CASRPKDDRASYNEQFF.

The rearrangement joins TRBV12-5 to TRBJ2-7, with 10 bases identical to TRBD2. The CDR3 is made up of 13 amino acids. Germline assignment: CDR1 LGHNT and CDR2 FRNRAP. The ends lost 4 bases at V and 9 bases at J; junction bases unmatched: 6. The CDR3 sequence: CASGYTSGIVQYF. For the CDR3, the DNA is TGTGCTAGTGGTTACACTAGCGGGATTGTGCAGTACTTC.

The chain is built from TRBV7-2 and TRBJ2-1; D possibly corresponds to TRBD1 (5 bases). The V gene's germline CDR1 is SGHTA and CDR2 FQGNSA. There are 14 residues in the CDR3. V shed 5 bases and J shed 6 bases, with 14 bases lying between them. CDR3 in DNA: TGTGCCAGCAGCCCACTGGGGCCGGGCAATGAGCAGTTCTTC. Translating it yields CASSPLGPGNEQFF.

V and J are TRBV11-1 and TRBJ2-2; D is undetermined. Trimming left V 2 bases short and J 10 bases short, with 14 bases between. The germline CDR1 and CDR2 sequences are SGHAT and FQDESV (reference sequence). This CDR3 is built from 14 residues. The CDR3 DNA reads TGTGCCAGCAGCTTATGGGCTAGTAAAGCGGAGCTGTTTTTT. Amino acids: CASSLWASKAELFF. The full variable domain, in which reference TRBV11-1 and TRBJ2-2 provide the parts outside the CDR3, is EAEVAQSPRYKITEKSQAVAFWCDPISGHATLYWYRQILGQGPELLVQFQDESVVDDSQLPKDRFSAERLKGVDSTLKIQPAELGDSAMYLCASSLWASKAELFFGEGSRLTVL.

The V gene is TRBV6-5, the J gene TRBJ1-6, with no clear D. V was shortened by 2 bases and J by 2 bases, with 13 bases between the two germline ends. The CDR3 spans 17 residues. Germline loops: CDR1 MNHEY, CDR2 SVGAGI. The CDR3 DNA follows: TGTGCCAGCAGTTACCGCGCGAGTTTCGCCTATAATTCACCCCTCCACTTT. It yields the protein CASSYRASFAYNSPLHF.

This clonotype was seen a handful of times. The rearrangement links TRBV12-3 or TRBV12-4 to TRBJ1-1, with D possibly TRBD1 on 6 matching bases. With 7 bases removed from V and 0 bases from J, the gap between germline ends came to 12 bases. The CDR3 contains 14 residues. The CDR3, as DNA: TGTGCCAGCACCCCGGGACACCTGAACACTGAAGCTTTCTTT. Amino acid sequence: CASTPGHLNTEAFF.

This clonotype was counted ten times or more. The chain uses TRBV7-9 and TRBJ1-2; D is ambiguous. V was clipped by 4 bases and J by 8 bases, with 17 bases between them. CDR3 length: 14 residues. CDR1 SEHNR and CDR2 FQNEAQ come from the germline V gene (reference sequence). In nucleotides, the CDR3 is TGTGCCAGCAGCTCCGGAGATCGGGTCGAGGGCTACACCTTC. Translated, it gives CASSSGDRVEGYTF.

This clonotype has at least ten counts. The V and J genes are TRBV6-2 or TRBV6-3 and TRBJ2-1; 9 nucleotides align to TRBD2. Germline CDR1 reads MNHEY; CDR2 reads SVGEGT. This CDR3 has 16 residues. V lost 2 bases and J lost 2; bases outside the gene matches: 4. In DNA form, the CDR3 reads TGTGCCAGCAGTTACCGACTAGCGGATACCTACAATGAGCAGTTCTTC. Translated: CASSYRLADTYNEQFF.

This clonotype was seen at least ten times. The chain joins TRBV29-1 to TRBJ2-5, with TRBD1 matching over 8 bases. From germline, CDR1 is SQVTM and CDR2 ANQGSEA. This CDR3 is 14 amino acids long. With 2 bases clipped from V and 6 bases from J, the junction kept 8 bases outside the gene matches. CDR3 amino acids: CSVERTGTGKTQYF. In nucleotides, the CDR3 is TGCAGCGTTGAAAGGACAGGGACCGGGAAGACCCAGTACTTC.

This clonotype showed up just a few times. The V call is TRBV7-9, the J call TRBJ2-3; 10 bases agree with TRBD2. The V segment lost 3 bases and the J segment 0 bases; nucleotides outside the gene matches: 6. Germline V CDR1 and CDR2: SEHNR, FQNEAQ (reference sequence). The CDR3 is 17 residues long. This chain's CDR3 is CASSFRSGGPSTDTQYF. CDR3 DNA: TGTGCCAGCAGCTTTCGTAGCGGGGGGCCTAGCACAGATACGCAGTATTTT. Full variable domain (outside the CDR3, taken from reference TRBV7-9 and TRBJ2-3): DTGVSQNPRHKITKRGQNVTFRCDPISEHNRLYWYRQTLGQGPEFLTYFQNEAQLEKSRLLSDRFSAERPKGSFSTLEIQRTEQGDSAMYLCASSFRSGGPSTDTQYFGPGTRLTVL.

This clonotype was observed many times. V is TRBV9 and J is TRBJ2-3, with 12 bases aligning to TRBD2. The V gene's germline CDR1 is SGDLS and CDR2 YYNGEE. J was trimmed by 5 bases and V by 4 bases; bases with no gene match: 5. The CDR3 covers 15 residues. The CDR3 sequence is CASSTGLAGLDTQYF. CDR3 DNA sequence: TGTGCCAGCAGCACCGGACTAGCGGGGTTAGATACGCAGTATTTT.